The 12 T cell receptor beta chains presented below share a single source sample, sequenced in a study of blood T cell repertoires in COVID-19. Clones were read by immunoSEQ multiplex PCR, and TCRdb kept only the in-frame ones, dropping some. The sample has around 70,000 clones, approximately 84% seen once. The specimen sequenced was peripheral blood. The receptors originated from a human donor in a cohort sampled during active COVID-19.

The V gene is TRBV19, the J gene TRBJ1-2; 7 nucleotides agree with TRBD1. Germline-derived CDR1 and CDR2 are LNHDA and SQIVND (reference sequence). V lost 8 bases to trimming and J lost 3 bases; unmatched junction nucleotides: 3. This CDR3 is built from 12 residues. The CDR3 region is CASSDRDYGYTF. For the CDR3, the DNA is TGTGCCAGTTCCGACAGGGACTATGGCTACACCTTC.

For the CDR3, the DNA is TGTGCCAGCAGTTCCTACTCCCCCGGGGATCAGCCCCAGCATTTT. Its protein is CASSSYSPGDQPQHF. V is TRBV6-2 or TRBV6-3 and J is TRBJ1-5; no reliable D call. This CDR3 is 15 amino acids long. Germline loops: CDR1 MNHEY, CDR2 SVGEGT. V was shortened by 4 bases and J by 5 bases, with 15 bases between the two germline ends.

J is TRBJ2-3 and V is TRBV13; 10 bases map to TRBD2. The germline V gene has CDR1 PRHDT and CDR2 FYEKMQ (reference sequence). The J segment lost 6 bases and the V segment lost 0 bases, leaving 9 bases of the junction unmatched. This CDR3 region has 17 residues. CDR3: CASSLGSGGAALDTQYF. Here the CDR3 DNA reads TGTGCCAGCAGCTTAGGCAGCGGGGGGGCCGCATTGGATACGCAGTATTTT. The complete variable domain, with remaining parts taken from reference TRBV13 and TRBJ2-3, reads AAGVIQSPRHLIKEKRETATLKCYPIPRHDTVYWYQQGPGQDPQFLISFYEKMQSDKGSIPDRFSAQQFSDYHSELNMSSLELGDSALYFCASSLGSGGAALDTQYFGPGTRLTVL.

This clone is a singleton in its sample. J is TRBJ2-7 and V is TRBV5-6, with TRBD1 matching over 7 bases. With V trimmed by 3 bases and J by 6 bases, 6 bases remained unmatched. Looked up from germline, CDR1 is SGHDT and CDR2 is YYEEEE. The CDR3 is 13 amino acids. In DNA form, the CDR3 reads TGTGCCAGCAGCTCTTACAGGGGTGGCGAGCAGTACTTC. Its translation is CASSSYRGGEQYF.

This chain connects TRBV6-2 or TRBV6-3 to TRBJ2-3; 12 bases align to TRBD2. The ends lost 4 bases at V and 4 bases at J; junction bases unmatched: 6. This CDR3 contains 16 residues. Per germline, CDR1 MNHEY and CDR2 SVGEGT. Here the CDR3 DNA reads TGTGCCAGCAGTTCGGGACTAGCGGGTATGGCAGATACGCAGTATTTT. Residues: CASSSGLAGMADTQYF.

This clone was seen a single time. For the CDR3, the DNA is TGTGCCAGCAGTTTGGAGACAGGGGGCGGCTACACCTTC. Translation gives CASSLETGGGYTF. The chain uses TRBV12-3 or TRBV12-4 and TRBJ1-2; 10 nucleotides align to TRBD1. V shed 3 bases, J shed 8 bases, and the junction held 3 bases outside the gene matches. This CDR3 region has 13 residues.

The rearrangement joins TRBV18 to TRBJ2-2; weak D call: TRBD2 (5 bases). In germline, CDR1 is KGHSH, CDR2 LQKENI. V shed 0 bases and J shed 0 bases, with 5 bases lying between them. CDR3 length: 15 amino acids. The CDR3 DNA sequence: TGTGCCAGCTCACCACCGGGAGCGAACACCGGGGAGCTGTTTTTT. The encoded protein is CASSPPGANTGELFF.

The rearrangement joins TRBV10-1 to TRBJ2-3; 11 nucleotides align to TRBD2. CDR3 length: 17 amino acids. V shed 3 bases and J 6 bases; nucleotides not matched to a gene: 11. CDR1 and CDR2 (germline): WNHNN, SYGVQD (reference sequence). The CDR3 DNA sequence: TGCGCCAGCAGTGAAGCTCGACTAGCGGGGACATGGGATACGCAGTATTTT. Encoded protein: CASSEARLAGTWDTQYF.

The chain links TRBV30 to TRBJ2-7; 7 bases fit TRBD1. Germline V gene lookup returns CDR1 GTSNPN and CDR2 SVGIG (reference sequence). V was pared by 2 bases and J by 3 bases, with 1 base of the junction left unmatched. The CDR3 runs 12 residues. The CDR3 DNA is TGTGCCTGGAGTTGGGACAGCTACGAGCAGTACTTC. It specifies CAWSWDSYEQYF.

The chain employs TRBV19 and TRBJ1-6; TRBD1 might be the D (6 bases). Per germline, CDR1 LNHDA and CDR2 SQIVND (reference sequence). This CDR3 has 16 residues. The V end was cut by 4 bases, the J end by 7 bases, with 17 bases between. Here the CDR3 DNA reads TGTGCCAGTAGTAAACAGGGCCCTGAGGGGAATTCACCCCTCCACTTT. This gives the protein CASSKQGPEGNSPLHF.

This chain uses TRBV5-6 with TRBJ1-1, with D perhaps matching TRBD1 (5 bases). V gave up 4 bases and J gave up 3 bases, with 16 bases separating them. CDR1 SGHDT and CDR2 YYEEEE come from the germline V gene. The CDR3 length is 15 residues. DNA of the CDR3: TGTGCCAGCAGCACCGCGGGGGTAAAGGACACTGAAGCTTTCTTT. It specifies CASSTAGVKDTEAFF.

This chain uses TRBV6-2 or TRBV6-3 with TRBJ1-1; D uncertain. This CDR3 comprises 15 residues. Trimming left V 2 bases short and J 10 bases short, with 20 bases between. Germline V gives CDR1 MNHEY, CDR2 SVGEGT. The CDR3 reads CASSYRGAAPRGAFF. In DNA, the CDR3 is TGTGCCAGCAGTTACCGGGGTGCGGCGCCGCGAGGAGCTTTCTTT.